This T cell receptor beta chain emerged from a study of T-cell reconstitution after alpha-beta-depleted transplantation in children. Unique molecular identifiers were incorporated during preparation of the TCRbeta library. TCRdb itself ran the PCR reads through MiXCR, one entry per CDR3 protein. The sample has 350,000 to 450,000 distinct CDR3 sequences, just over 20% seen once; the top ten hold 3.5% to 4%. V gave up 3 bases and J gave up 4 bases; unmatched junction bases: 10. This CDR3 has 17 residues. In germline, CDR1 is SEHNR, CDR2 FQNEAQ (reference sequence). This clonotype was seen a handful of times.

The V and J genes are TRBV7-9 and TRBJ2-1, with 9 nucleotides matching TRBD2. The source is a human donor who donated a stem cell graft to a child with acute myeloid leukemia. The sample was PBMCs from the stem cell graft donor, taken from the stem cell graft. This chain's CDR3 is CASSLVVTSGQYNEQFF. Written as DNA, the CDR3 is TGTGCCAGCAGCTTGGTTGTAACTAGCGGGCAGTACAATGAGCAGTTCTTC.